This T cell receptor beta chain was captured in a study of OX40 agonist ivuxolimab in advanced cancers. At the level of the study: Two patients with cutaneous melanoma and one with hepatocellular carcinoma, three in total, showed partial responses.

V lost 6 bases, J lost 3 bases, and 11 bases lay in between. CDR1 and CDR2 (germline): SGHRS, YFSETQ. This CDR3 has 13 amino acids. This clone was detected a few times. TCRdb's copy holds only in-frame clones and misses some; the assay was immunoSEQ multiplex PCR. This table holds 65,000 to 75,000 clones, around 87% found once. The sequence was obtained from an adult with an advanced solid tumor such as melanoma, head and neck, liver or kidney cancer. This chain links TRBV5-1 with TRBJ2-3; no firm D call. The sequenced sample was CD4+ or CD8+ T cells sorted from blood, obtained in a trial of the OX40 agonist ivuxolimab. CDR3 coding DNA: TGCGCCAGCAAGCCCCTAGGGACAGATACGCAGTATTTT. It yields the protein CASKPLGTDTQYF.